The 32 T cell receptor beta chains below come from one sample, sequenced in a study of control samples from healthy donors and cancer patients. This table comes from immunoSEQ multiplex PCR, and its TCRdb copy is limited to in-frame clones, with some not included. The sample has around 95,000 clones, roughly 87% seen once. Source material: blood. The receptor set was obtained from a woman aged 45 to 65 in good health.

The V and J genes are TRBV16 and TRBJ2-1, with 7 bases matching TRBD1. V lost 8 bases and J lost 7; bases outside the gene matches: 8. The germline gives CDR1 KGHSY, CDR2 FQNENV. This CDR3 has 13 amino acids. The CDR3 sequence is CASSISRGNEQFF. DNA for the CDR3: TGTGCCAGCTCCATCAGCAGGGGGAATGAGCAGTTCTTC.

The CDR3 sequence is CASTLKLGGRGPPFF. Written as DNA, the CDR3 is TGTGCCAGCACCCTCAAGCTGGGGGGCCGAGGACCCCCGTTCTTC. The chain uses TRBV21-1 and TRBJ2-1. TRBV21-1 is marked as a pseudogene. The CDR3 is 15 residues long.

The chain links TRBV14 to TRBJ1-2; D is unclear. Germline values: CDR1 SGHDN, CDR2 FVKESK. Trimming left V 1 base short and J 7 bases short, with 7 bases between. This CDR3 has 12 residues. The CDR3 DNA sequence: TGTGCCAGCAGCCAAGCGATGGTTGGCTACACCTTC. It translates to CASSQAMVGYTF.

This clone occurred once. J is TRBJ2-1 and V is TRBV7-3; 11 nucleotides agree with TRBD2. The V gene's germline CDR1 is SGHTA and CDR2 FQGTGA. This CDR3 is 15 amino acids long. Unmatched junction bases numbered 2, after V lost 1 base and J lost 6 bases. This CDR3 reads CASSLIGTSGNEQFF. CDR3 sequence (DNA): TGTGCCAGCAGCTTAATAGGGACTAGCGGCAATGAGCAGTTCTTC.

The gene calls are TRBV7-6 and TRBJ1-1; the D gene is possibly TRBD1 (6 bases). The CDR3 loop spans 18 amino acids. Trimming took 4 bases from V and 1 from J, leaving 22 bases between them. Per germline, CDR1 SGHVS and CDR2 FNYEAQ. The CDR3 coding sequence is TGTGCCAGCAGCTCTACAGGGTTGTCCCTTACTACGAACACTGAAGCTTTCTTT. It is translated as CASSSTGLSLTTNTEAFF. The full variable domain, in which reference TRBV7-6 and TRBJ1-1 provide the parts outside the CDR3, is GAGVSQSPRYKVTKRGQDVALRCDPISGHVSLYWYRQALGQGPEFLTYFNYEAQQDKSGLPNDRFSAERPEGSISTLTIQRTEQRDSAMYRCASSSTGLSLTTNTEAFFGQGTRLTVV.

The table lists this clone with a few counts. This chain links TRBV30 with TRBJ1-2, with TRBD1 as a possible D gene (6 bases). The CDR3 extends over 11 amino acids. Looked up from germline, CDR1 is GTSNPN and CDR2 is SVGIG (reference sequence). Trimming cost V 5 bases and J 4 bases, with 8 bases left between them. This chain's CDR3 is CAWGQTYGYTF. The CDR3 DNA reads as TGTGCCTGGGGACAGACCTATGGCTACACCTTC.

The chain uses TRBV7-2 and TRBJ1-5, with TRBD1 matching 8 bases. This CDR3 has 15 amino acids. The V gene's germline CDR1 is SGHTA and CDR2 FQGNSA. V lost 5 bases and J lost 5; bases outside the gene matches: 8. The CDR3 loop is CASSPGQGMYQPQHF. CDR3 DNA: TGTGCCAGCAGCCCCGGACAGGGAATGTATCAGCCCCAGCATTTT.

The chain links TRBV28 to TRBJ2-7, with 9 bases lining up with TRBD2. Trimming removed 0 bases from V and 6 bases from J; junction bases left unmatched: 3. Germline loops: CDR1 MDHEN, CDR2 SYDVKM. This CDR3 comprises 14 residues. The CDR3 DNA sequence: TGTGCCAGCAGTTTATGCACTAGCGGGTGCGAGCAGTACGTC. It is translated as CASSLCTSGCEQYV.

The chain combines TRBV12-3 or TRBV12-4 with TRBJ1-1, with D uncertain. Deletions cut 6 bases from V and 9 bases from J, with 8 bases between. This CDR3 spans 10 amino acids. The CDR3 DNA follows: TGTGCCAGCAGCCTCCATCAAGCTTTCTTT. Its protein product is CASSLHQAFF.

This chain links TRBV7-8 with TRBJ2-2, with 11 bases lining up with TRBD2. With V trimmed by 8 bases and J by 7 bases, 6 bases remained unmatched. Germline CDR1 and CDR2: SGHVS and FQNEAQ. The CDR3 loop spans 14 amino acids. The CDR3 bases are TGTGCCAGCCGGACTAGCGGGCGGAGCGGGGAGCTGTTTTTT. Amino acids: CASRTSGRSGELFF.

The chain joins TRBV5-6 to TRBJ1-4; tentative D call: TRBD1 (6 bases). Trimming removed 2 bases from V and 7 bases from J, with 12 bases in between. The germline gives CDR1 SGHDT, CDR2 YYEEEE. The CDR3 sequence is 14 residues long. CDR3 residues: CASSFQQGIEKLFF. The CDR3 bases are TGTGCCAGCAGCTTCCAACAGGGAATTGAAAAACTGTTTTTT.

The CDR3, as DNA: TGTGCCAGCAGTGACCGACAGGGAGAGACCCAGTACTTC. This codes for CASSDRQGETQYF. This rearrangement joins TRBV6-4 to TRBJ2-5, with 7 bases lining up with TRBD1. The trim removed 2 bases at V and 4 bases at J, leaving 1 base unmatched. The CDR3 contains 13 residues. Germline V lookup: CDR1 MRHNA, CDR2 SNTAGT.

The genes are TRBV7-9 and TRBJ2-3; no firm D call. Germline V gene sequence: CDR1 SEHNR, CDR2 FQNEAQ (reference sequence). There are 16 residues in the CDR3. The V gene lost 5 bases and the J gene lost 1 base, with 16 bases spanning the gap. The CDR3 loop is CASSPPLRIGTDTQYF. Written as DNA, the CDR3 is TGTGCCAGCAGCCCTCCCCTTCGGATCGGCACAGATACGCAGTATTTT.

The J gene is TRBJ1-3, the V gene TRBV29-1; D gene unclear. CDR1 is SQVTM and CDR2 is ANQGSEA in the germline V gene. Between the trimmed V and J ends, which lost 7 bases and 0 bases, there was a span of 10 bases. The CDR3 runs 13 residues. The CDR3 loop is CSGASLSGNTIYF. CDR3 nucleotide sequence: TGCAGCGGAGCGAGCCTCTCTGGAAACACCATATATTTT.

This chain uses TRBV9 with TRBJ1-4; a weak D match, TRBD1 (6 bases). This CDR3 contains 15 residues. V was shortened by 0 bases and J by 8 bases, with 14 bases between the two germline ends. The germline CDR1 and CDR2 sequences are SGDLS and YYNGEE. This CDR3 reads CASSVGPGEGEKLFF. The CDR3 coding sequence is TGTGCCAGCAGCGTAGGCCCAGGGGAAGGGGAAAAACTGTTTTTT. Full variable domain (outside the CDR3, taken from reference TRBV9 and TRBJ1-4): DSGVTQTPKHLITATGQRVTLRCSPRSGDLSVYWYQQSLDQGLQFLIQYYNGEERAKGNILERFSAQQFPDLHSELNLSSLELGDSALYFCASSVGPGEGEKLFFGSGTQLSVL.

The chain is built from TRBV6-2 or TRBV6-3 and TRBJ1-1, with D uncertain. This CDR3 comprises 14 residues. The germline V and J ends were trimmed by 5 bases and 3 bases, with 13 bases remaining between them. Germline assignment: CDR1 MNHEY and CDR2 SVGEGT. For the CDR3, the DNA is TGTGCCAGCAGTGGGGAAAGGCTGTACACTGAAGCTTTCTTT. It specifies CASSGERLYTEAFF.

The chain uses TRBV6-5 and TRBJ2-7; D gene uncertain. Germline CDR1 and CDR2: MNHEY and SVGAGI. The CDR3 contains 12 residues. V was pared by 5 bases and J by 4 bases, with 9 bases between. The CDR3 DNA sequence: TGTGCCAGCAGTCAATCGTGGTACGAGCAGTACTTC. Residues: CASSQSWYEQYF.

V is TRBV9 and J is TRBJ2-2; D is possibly TRBD1 or TRBD2 (6 bases each). CDR3 length: 15 residues. The germline gives CDR1 SGDLS, CDR2 YYNGEE. Trimming pared 3 bases from V and 3 bases from J, leaving 12 bases between. The CDR3: CASSANGGHTGELFF. The DNA of the CDR3 is TGTGCCAGCAGCGCCAATGGGGGGCACACCGGGGAGCTGTTTTTT.

This clone appeared a few times. This chain connects TRBV7-3 to TRBJ2-3, with TRBD2 identical over 10 bases. CDR1 and CDR2 (germline): SGHTA, FQGTGA. The CDR3 is 15 residues long. V was pared by 6 bases and J by 6 bases, with 9 bases of the junction left unmatched. DNA of the CDR3: TGTGCCAGCAGTAGCCAGAGCGGGGGGGCGGATACGCAGTATTTT. Translating gives CASSSQSGGADTQYF.

This clone is a singleton in its sample. The chain links TRBV2 to TRBJ1-1; TRBD1 aligns across 8 bases. CDR3 length: 15 amino acids. Germline CDR1 SNHLY, CDR2 FYNNEI. With 6 bases clipped from V and 4 bases from J, the junction kept 10 bases outside the gene matches. CDR3 sequence reads: CASSPRGQVRTEAFF. The CDR3 DNA follows: TGTGCCAGCAGCCCCAGGGGACAGGTTCGCACTGAAGCTTTCTTT.

This chain links TRBV18 with TRBJ2-2, with 7 bases that match TRBD1. Germline values: CDR1 KGHSH, CDR2 LQKENI. V shed 3 bases and J 4 bases; nucleotides not matched to a gene: 14. This CDR3 has 18 amino acids. DNA for the CDR3: TGTGCCAGCTCACCCCGTCGTGAAGGGGGCGCCGGCACCGGGGAGCTGTTTTTT. This translates into CASSPRREGGAGTGELFF.

This sequence joins TRBV19 and TRBJ1-4; 9 nucleotides match TRBD1. This CDR3 has 17 amino acids. Germline CDR1 reads LNHDA; CDR2 reads SQIVND (reference sequence). The J segment lost 5 bases and the V segment lost 4 bases, leaving 11 bases of the junction unmatched. CDR3 nucleotide sequence: TGTGCCAGTAGTACCCTAGGACAGGGGAGGTTAAATGAAAAACTGTTTTTT. It yields the protein CASSTLGQGRLNEKLFF.

The chain combines TRBV6-5 with TRBJ1-3; D not resolved. CDR1 and CDR2 (germline): MNHEY, SVGAGI. The CDR3 extends over 15 amino acids. Trimming cost V 7 bases and J 0 bases, with 13 bases left between them. The chain's CDR3 is CASIPDSVSGNTIYF. CDR3 in DNA: TGTGCCAGCATCCCCGACTCAGTCTCTGGAAACACCATATATTTT.

The genes are TRBV7-2 and TRBJ2-7, with 9 positions matching TRBD2. Germline V CDR1 and CDR2: SGHTA, FQGNSA. This CDR3 is 16 amino acids long. V gave up 5 bases and J gave up 7 bases; unmatched junction bases: 15. The CDR3 DNA reads TGTGCCAGCAGCCGCTGGACCAAGCGGGAGGCTCGTGAGCAGTACGTC. As protein: CASSRWTKREAREQYV.

This chain joins TRBV6-1 and TRBJ2-1; D perhaps matches TRBD2 (5 bases). The CDR3 has 13 residues. CDR1 is MNHNS, CDR2 SASEGT, per germline. Trimming shortened V by 2 bases and J by 8 bases, and 10 bases separated the two germline ends. The CDR3 loop reads CASSELARDEQFF. CDR3 coding DNA: TGTGCCAGCAGTGAACTAGCAAGGGATGAGCAGTTCTTC.

The V gene is TRBV7-9, the J gene TRBJ1-1, with a possible D match to TRBD1 (6 bases). V lost 6 bases, J lost 11 bases, and 10 bases lay in between. There are 10 residues in the CDR3. Germline V gene sequence: CDR1 SEHNR, CDR2 FQNEAQ (reference sequence). CDR3 coding DNA: TGTGCCAGCAGGGGGGCGAGTGCTTTCTTT. Residues: CASRGASAFF.

The chain joins TRBV6-5 to TRBJ1-1, with TRBD1 matching 9 bases. The CDR3 totals 13 residues. The J segment lost 7 bases and the V segment lost 8 bases, leaving 8 bases of the junction unmatched. Looked up from germline, CDR1 is MNHEY and CDR2 is SVGAGI. The CDR3, as DNA: TGTGCCAGCTCCGTGGGACAGGGCGTTGAAGCTTTCTTT. It codes for CASSVGQGVEAFF.

The chain couples TRBV23-1 to TRBJ1-1; D might be TRBD1 (5 bases). TRBV23-1 is an ORF, with its function uncertain. The V gene lost 0 bases and the J gene lost 3 bases, with 20 bases spanning the gap. This CDR3 comprises 18 residues. The CDR3 DNA reads as TGCGCCAGCAGTCAATCACCCACCCGTGGGGGTGAGGACACTGAAGCTTTCTTT. It codes for CASSQSPTRGGEDTEAFF.

The chain combines TRBV12-5 with TRBJ2-3, with D unclear. The CDR3 runs to 15 residues. V lost 3 bases and J 6 bases, leaving 16 bases between the germline ends. In germline, CDR1 is LGHNT, CDR2 FRNRAP. CDR3 protein: CASGFQDLLGDTQYF. For the CDR3, the DNA is TGTGCTAGTGGTTTTCAGGACCTCCTAGGGGATACGCAGTATTTT.

The V call is TRBV3-1 (or the pseudogene TRBV3-2), the J call TRBJ2-2, with D hard to call. The CDR3 is 18 amino acids. Germline-derived CDR1 and CDR2 are LGHDT and YNNKEL (reference sequence). V lost 1 base, J lost 0 bases, and 15 bases lay in between. CDR3 in amino acids: CASSQVRDSASNTGELFF. CDR3 in DNA: TGTGCCAGCAGCCAAGTTAGGGATTCAGCGTCGAACACCGGGGAGCTGTTTTTT.

This chain joins TRBV12-3 or TRBV12-4 and TRBJ2-1; D not resolved. Trimming stripped 5 bases from V and 10 bases from J, with 15 bases between. The CDR3 spans 13 residues. The DNA for the CDR3 is TGTGCCAGCAGTGGGGTTGGAGTAGGGGAGCAGTTCTTC. Translated, it gives CASSGVGVGEQFF.

The chain employs TRBV27 and TRBJ2-1; no clear D. CDR1 MNHEY and CDR2 SMNVEV come from the germline V gene (reference sequence). The V end lost 4 bases, the J end lost 0 bases, and 10 bases lay between the germline ends. This CDR3 is 15 amino acids long. The CDR3 nucleotides are TGTGCCAGCAGTTGGTCCCAGAGCTCCTACAATGAGCAGTTCTTC. Its translation is CASSWSQSSYNEQFF.